The rows below give T cell receptor beta chains drawn from one sample of a study of spatial heterogeneity in lung cancer. TCRdb reprocessed the 5' RACE reads via MiXCR and lists one record per CDR3 protein. The profile shows 20,000 to 25,000 distinct CDR3 sequences, more than 4.5% of them singletons. Source: lung tumor tissue, taken at surgery. These receptor sequences come from a male donor with early-stage non-small cell lung cancer. Both conserved end residues are part of each CDR3. A clone size is listed for some rows: how often the clone was seen (once, few, many), or a class if it is expanded.

v_call: TRBV7-8
j_call: TRBJ1-2
clone_size: many
cdr3_aa: CASTEVPGPRGYGYTF

v_call: TRBV7-3
j_call: TRBJ2-1
clone_size: .
cdr3_aa: CASSGRDEQFF

v_call: TRBV20-1
j_call: TRBJ1-5
clone_size: many
cdr3_aa: CSAIKTDYSNQPQHF

v_call: TRBV12-3/TRBV12-4
j_call: TRBJ2-2
clone_size: many
cdr3_aa: CASSPDRGRAGELFF

v_call: TRBV25-1
j_call: TRBJ2-1
clone_size: many
cdr3_aa: CASSEGVGSGRPNEQFF

v_call: TRBV28
j_call: TRBJ1-5
clone_size: many
cdr3_aa: CASSPPSYQPQHF

v_call: TRBV10-3
j_call: TRBJ2-5
clone_size: medium-sized
cdr3_aa: CATADGSAQETQYF

v_call: TRBV7-2
j_call: TRBJ1-6
clone_size: many
cdr3_aa: CASSLVGSYNSPLHF

v_call: TRBV5-5
j_call: TRBJ2-7
clone_size: many
cdr3_aa: CASSFIQDHYEQYF

v_call: TRBV28
j_call: TRBJ2-3
clone_size: medium-sized
cdr3_aa: CASSLAGVTDTQYF

v_call: TRBV7-3
j_call: TRBJ2-1
clone_size: many
cdr3_aa: CASSPRTSEYNEQFF

v_call: TRBV12-3/TRBV12-4
j_call: TRBJ1-1
clone_size: many
cdr3_aa: CASSLRDRVNTEAFF

v_call: TRBV3-1
j_call: TRBJ2-5
clone_size: few
cdr3_aa: CASSPGAARTQYF

v_call: TRBV11-3
j_call: TRBJ2-3
clone_size: many
cdr3_aa: CASSWGLAGGPSTDTQYF

v_call: TRBV25-1
j_call: TRBJ1-2
clone_size: medium-sized
cdr3_aa: CASSRTGGALGYTF

v_call: TRBV7-2
j_call: TRBJ2-7
clone_size: many
cdr3_aa: CASSLDGRALNEQYF

v_call: TRBV5-1
j_call: TRBJ2-7
clone_size: many
cdr3_aa: CASRKTSGTYEQYF

v_call: TRBV4-1
j_call: TRBJ2-1
clone_size: many
cdr3_aa: CASSPTDPRGAGYNEQFF

v_call: TRBV29-1
j_call: TRBJ2-5
clone_size: many
cdr3_aa: CSVALLAGGPETQYF

v_call: TRBV12-3/TRBV12-4
j_call: TRBJ1-6
clone_size: many
cdr3_aa: CASSTRWTGGISDSPLHF

v_call: TRBV15
j_call: TRBJ2-1
clone_size: many
cdr3_aa: CATSRDRLAGGQQFF

v_call: TRBV7-9
j_call: TRBJ2-3
clone_size: .
cdr3_aa: CASSLPSYTVSSTDTQYF

v_call: TRBV19
j_call: TRBJ2-7
clone_size: once
cdr3_aa: CASNAGRSTGSYEQYF

v_call: TRBV6-5
j_call: TRBJ2-3
clone_size: many
cdr3_aa: CASSYSWNPDTQYF

v_call: TRBV19
j_call: TRBJ2-1
clone_size: many
cdr3_aa: CASSPPGRPPNEQFF

v_call: TRBV20-1
j_call: TRBJ2-7
clone_size: medium-sized
cdr3_aa: CSARPTDILTYEQYF

v_call: TRBV9
j_call: TRBJ1-3
clone_size: few
cdr3_aa: CASSWIGGTGNTIYF

v_call: TRBV7-6
j_call: TRBJ1-1
clone_size: few
cdr3_aa: CASSREYRGPKGTAEAFF

v_call: TRBV5-1
j_call: TRBJ2-7
clone_size: many
cdr3_aa: CASSLEGAYEQYF

v_call: TRBV6-5
j_call: TRBJ2-1
clone_size: many
cdr3_aa: CASSTFRTQHNEQFF

v_call: TRBV30
j_call: TRBJ1-6
clone_size: .
cdr3_aa: CACRRDRFYNSPLHF

v_call: TRBV20-1
j_call: TRBJ2-7
clone_size: many
cdr3_aa: CSARGLDSLYEQYF

v_call: TRBV5-1
j_call: TRBJ2-5
clone_size: many
cdr3_aa: CASSLASGGAVETQYF

v_call: TRBV9
j_call: TRBJ1-4
clone_size: many
cdr3_aa: CASSLSSTNEKLFF

v_call: TRBV18
j_call: TRBJ1-2
clone_size: many
cdr3_aa: CASSPRTGGDYGYTF

v_call: TRBV5-4
j_call: TRBJ2-7
clone_size: medium-sized
cdr3_aa: CASSSPGTSGSYEQYF

v_call: TRBV28
j_call: TRBJ1-1
clone_size: many
cdr3_aa: CASSSPGQGEGNTEAFF

v_call: TRBV27
j_call: TRBJ2-7
clone_size: many
cdr3_aa: CASSLGLAGVYEQYF

v_call: TRBV6-1
j_call: TRBJ1-1
clone_size: many
cdr3_aa: CASGMTAYTEAFF

v_call: TRBV4-3
j_call: TRBJ1-1
clone_size: .
cdr3_aa: CASSHGTDRPNTEAFF

v_call: TRBV20-1
j_call: TRBJ2-1
clone_size: .
cdr3_aa: CSLVGRNYNEQFF